Below, one T cell receptor beta chain is given with its context. This record belongs to a study of CD8+CD57+ T cells in acquired aplastic anemia. Sequencing was done on patients that had shown CD8+CD57+ cell expansion by flow cytometry. Both TCR beta VDJ combination and CDR3 sequence profiling were carried out. Genomic DNA was the template for this profiling. Each CDR3 protein is one row after TCRdb ran MiXCR on the reads. The sample holds some 180,000 distinct CDR3 sequences, roughly 65% seen once. The CDR3 consists of 16 residues. The germline gives CDR1 SEHNR, CDR2 FQNEAQ (reference sequence). J was trimmed by 0 bases and V by 4 bases; bases with no gene match: 7.

The sequenced sample was sorted CD4+, CD8+, or CD8+CD57+ T cells (not recorded which) from PBMCs. J is TRBJ1-2 and V is TRBV7-9; TRBD1 agrees at 8 bases. The sequence was collected from a human donor with aplastic anemia. The CDR3 protein is CASSWRTTGANYGYTF. The CDR3 region has the DNA TGTGCCAGCAGCTGGCGAACGACAGGGGCTAACTATGGCTACACCTTC.